This record covers a single T cell receptor beta chain. Its antigen is undetermined. The data are from a study of CXCR3-negative and CXCR3-positive naive CD8 T cells. Study-level findings and limits: Naive CXCR3-positive cells had TRB CDR3s more hydrophobic than those of CXCR3-negative naive cells.

The TRB libraries of cDNA were built by UMI-labeled 5' RACE. TCRdb re-analyzed the 5' RACE reads; it lists each CDR3 protein once, without DNA. Recorded for this sample: some 130,000 distinct CDR3 sequences. The sample comprised naive CXCR3+ CD8+ T cells from blood. Stated subset: CD45RO-CCR7+CD27+CD95- naive CD8+ T cells expressing CXCR3 (TNR3+). The clonotype comes from a human donor in good health. Some clones in this sample may be carry-over from other donors' samples.

CDR3 sequence reads: CASSQEEKRGPGDGTFF. This chain joins TRBV14 and TRBJ1-1; TCRdb returns TRBD1, unconfirmable since there is no DNA. CDR3 length: 17 amino acids. CDR1 SGHDN and CDR2 FVKESK come from the germline V gene.